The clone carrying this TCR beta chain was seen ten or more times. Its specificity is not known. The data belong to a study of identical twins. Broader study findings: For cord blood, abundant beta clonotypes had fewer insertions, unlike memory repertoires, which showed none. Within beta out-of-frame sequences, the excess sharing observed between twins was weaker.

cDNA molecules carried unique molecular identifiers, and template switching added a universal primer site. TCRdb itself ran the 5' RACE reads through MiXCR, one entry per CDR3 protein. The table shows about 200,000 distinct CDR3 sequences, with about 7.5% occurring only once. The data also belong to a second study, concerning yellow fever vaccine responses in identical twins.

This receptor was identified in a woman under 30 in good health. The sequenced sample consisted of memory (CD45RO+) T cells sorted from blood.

The CDR3: CSVDPHRSEAFF. The CDR3 DNA reads TGCAGCGTTGACCCTCACAGAAGTGAAGCTTTCTTT. The chain links TRBV29-1 to TRBJ1-1; D not resolved. V dropped 3 bases and J dropped 7 bases, with 12 bases sitting between them. The CDR3 sequence is 12 residues long. CDR1 and CDR2 (germline): SQVTM, ANQGSEA.